This T cell receptor (beta chain) was identified during a study of spatial heterogeneity in lung cancer. Study findings and constraints: Tumor mutation counts were tracked by expanded intratumoral alpha and beta TCR counts. As ubiquitous and regional nonsynonymous mutations varied, counts of ubiquitous and regional expanded TCRs tracked them, respectively.

Regarding time point: sample taken at primary tumor resection. This CDR3 has 13 amino acids. The germline gives CDR1 LGHNA, CDR2 YSLEER. V was trimmed by 5 bases and J by 8 bases, leaving 12 bases between them. This clonotype is medium-sized within its sample. Its antigen is unknown. A unique molecular identifier was attached to every TCR cDNA molecule. A single record per CDR3 protein comes from TCRdb applying MiXCR to the 5' RACE reads. The table records about 3,500 distinct CDR3 sequences, nearly 5% of them present only once. Material: lung tumor tissue, obtained at surgery. The receptor comes from a female donor with early-stage non-small cell lung cancer. The V call is TRBV4-3, the J call TRBJ1-4; no reliable D call. The CDR3 sequence is CASSSGRGEKLFF. CDR3 nucleotide sequence: TGCGCCAGCAGCTCCGGTCGGGGAGAAAAACTGTTTTTT.